The 9 T cell receptor beta chains presented below share a single source sample, sequenced in a study of blood T cells in healthy people across ages. The authors ran a second PCR of 7 to 11 cycles using a sample-barcoded 5' primer and a J-beta primer mix. Each CDR3 protein gets one entry after TCRdb re-called the 5' RACE reads with MiXCR. The sample consists of about 640,000 distinct CDR3 sequences, around 54% of them appearing once. Material for sequencing was blood. The receptors come from a man aged 60 to 75 in good health.

The chain combines TRBV27 with TRBJ1-2, with D unclear. The CDR3 loop spans 14 amino acids. V dropped 5 bases and J dropped 2 bases, with 12 bases sitting between them. CDR1 is MNHEY and CDR2 is SMNVEV in the germline V gene (reference sequence). This chain's CDR3 is CASSPITANYGYTF. The CDR3 DNA follows: TGTGCCAGCAGTCCTATCACAGCCAACTATGGCTACACCTTC.

The chain uses TRBV6-2 or TRBV6-3 and TRBJ2-3; TRBD2 aligns across 7 bases. CDR1 is MNHEY, CDR2 SVGEGT, per germline. CDR3 length: 14 residues. The ends lost 7 bases at V and 0 bases at J; junction bases unmatched: 4. In DNA, the CDR3 is TGTGCCAGCAAGCGAGCGGGGAGCACAGATACGCAGTATTTT. Protein: CASKRAGSTDTQYF.

The gene calls are TRBV5-6 and TRBJ2-1; 7 bases align to TRBD1. CDR1 and CDR2 (germline): SGHDT, YYEEEE. V was pared by 0 bases and J by 3 bases, with 3 bases of the junction left unmatched. The CDR3 sequence is 15 residues long. Here the CDR3 DNA reads TGTGCCAGCAGCTTGGGTGACAGGGACTACAATGAGCAGTTCTTC. This gives the protein CASSLGDRDYNEQFF.

This clonotype appeared a few times. The genes are TRBV7-2 and TRBJ2-7; D could derive from TRBD1 or TRBD2 (6 bases each). CDR1 SGHTA and CDR2 FQGNSA come from the germline V gene. The V end lost 1 base, the J end lost 0 bases, and 13 bases lay between the germline ends. The CDR3 is 16 amino acids. The CDR3 nucleotides read TGTGCCAGCAGCTTAGGGTTAGGGGGGAGCTCCTACGAGCAGTACTTC. Protein sequence: CASSLGLGGSSYEQYF.

The chain has TRBV29-1 and TRBJ2-4, with 11 bases lining up with TRBD1. The J call may be wrong; the DNA end is better matched by TRBJ2-7. CDR3 length equals 14 residues. CDR1 is SQVTM and CDR2 is ANQGSEA in the germline V gene. CDR3 in amino acids: CSVTGTGGPYEQYF. The DNA for the CDR3 is TGCAGCGTTACCGGGACAGGGGGTCCCTACGAGCAGTACTTC.

The chain links TRBV28 to TRBJ2-6, with TRBD1 matching 9 bases. The V gene's germline CDR1 is MDHEN and CDR2 SYDVKM. The trim removed 7 bases at V and 0 bases at J, leaving 13 bases unmatched. The length of the CDR3 is 19 residues. CDR3 residues: CASNLSGQGLSSGANVLTF. As DNA, the CDR3 is TGTGCCAGCAACCTCTCAGGACAGGGGCTTAGCTCTGGGGCCAACGTCCTGACTTTC. Using reference TRBV28 and TRBJ2-6 for the parts outside the CDR3, the full variable domain is DVKVTQSSRYLVKRTGEKVFLECVQDMDHENMFWYRQDPGLGLRLIYFSYDVKMKEKGDIPEGYSVSREKKERFSLILESASTNQTSMYLCASNLSGQGLSSGANVLTFGAGSRLTVL.

With respect to this clonotype: Germline and junction disagree at one end, which may indicate a read error. The chain combines TRBV14 with TRBJ2-7; D ambiguous. This CDR3 spans 15 amino acids. Germline assignment: CDR1 SGHDN and CDR2 FVKESK. CDR3 protein: CASSQPRGSSCEQYF. The CDR3 DNA follows: TGTGCCAGCAGCCAACCTCGTGGCAGCTCCTGCGAGCAGTACTTC.

This clonotype appeared a few times. The chain recombines TRBV20-1 with TRBJ2-1, with 11 bases aligning to TRBD2. J gave up 8 bases and V 5 bases, and 5 bases lay outside the gene matches. CDR1 and CDR2 from the germline V gene are DFQATT and SNEGSKA (reference sequence). The CDR3 loop spans 13 amino acids. DNA for the CDR3: TGCAGTGCTCTAGCGGGGGGACGGGATGAGCAGTTCTTC. Translating it yields CSALAGGRDEQFF.

This rearrangement joins TRBV12-3 or TRBV12-4 to TRBJ1-2, with a possible D match to TRBD1 (6 bases). The CDR3 runs to 11 residues. V lost 3 bases, J lost 10 bases, and 9 bases lay in between. CDR3 protein: CASSFGGAYTF. The CDR3 nucleotides read TGTGCCAGCAGTTTTGGGGGGGCCTACACCTTC.